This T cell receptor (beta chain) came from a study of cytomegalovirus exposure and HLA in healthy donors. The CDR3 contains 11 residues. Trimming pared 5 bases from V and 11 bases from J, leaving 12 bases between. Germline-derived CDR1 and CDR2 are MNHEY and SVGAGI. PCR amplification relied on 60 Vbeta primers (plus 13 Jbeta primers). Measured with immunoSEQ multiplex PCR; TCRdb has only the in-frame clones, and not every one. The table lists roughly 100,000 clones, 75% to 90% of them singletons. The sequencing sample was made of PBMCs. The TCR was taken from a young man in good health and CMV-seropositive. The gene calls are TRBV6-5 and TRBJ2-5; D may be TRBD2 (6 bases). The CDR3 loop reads CASSVKGRQYF. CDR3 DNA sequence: TGTGCCAGCAGTGTTAAGGGGAGGCAGTACTTC.